Here is one T cell receptor beta chain with its context. Its antigen is unknown. This record belongs to a study of cytomegalovirus exposure and HLA in healthy donors. Looked up from germline, CDR1 is MNHEY and CDR2 is SVGAGI. The CDR3 is 13 amino acids. Trimming cost V 8 bases and J 4 bases, with 14 bases left between them. The study's findings and limits: For TCR beta chains, V- and J-gene trimming was later linked to a missense DCLRE1C variant.

Primers: 60 Vbeta forward and 13 Jbeta reverse. The data were produced by immunoSEQ multiplex PCR, yet TCRdb's version contains in-frame clones alone and is incomplete. The sample yields approximately 90,000 clones, around four fifths seen once. J is TRBJ1-1 and V is TRBV6-5, with D possibly being TRBD1 (5 bases). This clonotype originated in a male donor in good health and CMV-seronegative. Sample: PBMCs. CDR3 bases: TGTGCCAGCGTCGGGGGTGCAAGCACTGAAGCTTTCTTT. Translating it yields CASVGGASTEAFF.